The 3 T cell receptor beta chains reported below all come from one sample, sequenced in a study of early T cells in non-severe SARS-CoV-2 infection (dated by TCRdb to 2020 to 2023). Receptor amplification or capture employed 5' RACE. The run used a NextSeq 500. Using fastp at Q25 and MiXCR, TCRdb reprocessed the public reads and kept productive beta chains. Rows are unified per CDR3 protein, each entry keeping the most common DNA and genes. The sample has around 61,000 distinct CDR3 sequences on record, under 14% of them singletons. The biggest ten clones account for roughly 1.7% of the sample. The sequencing sample was made of whole blood. The origin of the receptors is an adult who was a healthcare worker with PCR-confirmed SARS-CoV-2 infection or an uninfected control (not recorded which).

This clonotype was observed at least ten times. The chain is built from TRBV21-1 and TRBJ2-7; TRBD2 is the table's D call and was not checked against the DNA. TRBV21-1 constitutes a pseudogene. The CDR3 has 13 residues. The CDR3 DNA reads TGTGCCAGCAGCAATCCCCTCCCCTACGAGCAGTACTTC. Its protein is CASSNPLPYEQYF.

This clonotype was recorded at least ten times. V and J are TRBV7-8 and TRBJ2-5, with 7 bases fitting TRBD1. V shed 5 bases, J shed 0 bases, and the junction held 12 bases outside the gene matches. Germline V gene lookup returns CDR1 SGHVS and CDR2 FQNEAQ. This CDR3 has 17 residues. The CDR3 coding sequence is TGTGCCAGCAGCCCCCAGTGGGACAGCATTAACCAAGAGACCCAGTACTTC. It yields the protein CASSPQWDSINQETQYF.

The sample holds a few counts of this clonotype. This sequence joins TRBV2 and TRBJ2-3; 7 positions agree with TRBD2. The germline CDR1 and CDR2 sequences are SNHLY and FYNNEI. The ends lost 8 bases at V and 6 bases at J; junction bases unmatched: 8. The CDR3 consists of 13 residues. The CDR3: CASLLATFDTQYF. The CDR3 coding sequence is TGTGCCAGCCTACTAGCGACTTTCGATACGCAGTATTTT.